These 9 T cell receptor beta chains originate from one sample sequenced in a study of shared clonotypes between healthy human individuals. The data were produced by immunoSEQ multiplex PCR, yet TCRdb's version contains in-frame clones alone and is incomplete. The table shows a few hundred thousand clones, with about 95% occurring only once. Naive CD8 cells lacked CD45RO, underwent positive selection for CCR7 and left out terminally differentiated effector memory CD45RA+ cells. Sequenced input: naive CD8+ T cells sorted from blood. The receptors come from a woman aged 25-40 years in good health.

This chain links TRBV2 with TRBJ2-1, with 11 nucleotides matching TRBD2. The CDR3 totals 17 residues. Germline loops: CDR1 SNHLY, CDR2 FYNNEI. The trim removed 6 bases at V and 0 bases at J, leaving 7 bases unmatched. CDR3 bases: TGTGCCAGCAGACGCACTAGCGGGAGTGGCTCCTACAATGAGCAGTTCTTC. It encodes CASRRTSGSGSYNEQFF.

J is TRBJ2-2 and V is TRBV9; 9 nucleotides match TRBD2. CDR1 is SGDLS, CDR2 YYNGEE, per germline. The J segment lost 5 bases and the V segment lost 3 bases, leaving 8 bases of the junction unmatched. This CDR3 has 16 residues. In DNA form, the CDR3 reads TGTGCCAGCAGCGAGACCGGGACTAGCAATACCGGGGAGCTGTTTTTT. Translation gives CASSETGTSNTGELFF.

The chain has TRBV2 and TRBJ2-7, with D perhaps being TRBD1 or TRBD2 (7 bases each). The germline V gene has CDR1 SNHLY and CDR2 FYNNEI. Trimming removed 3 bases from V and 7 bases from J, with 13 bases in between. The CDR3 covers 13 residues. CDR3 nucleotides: TGTGCCAGCAGTGACAGGGGGGGGAGTGAGCAGTACTTC. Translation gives CASSDRGGSEQYF.

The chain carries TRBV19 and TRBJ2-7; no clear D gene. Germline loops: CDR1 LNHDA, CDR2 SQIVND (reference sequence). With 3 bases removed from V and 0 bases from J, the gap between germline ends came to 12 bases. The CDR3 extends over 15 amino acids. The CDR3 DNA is TGTGCCAGTAGTATCTCGGACCGATCCTCCTACGAGCAGTACTTC. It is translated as CASSISDRSSYEQYF.

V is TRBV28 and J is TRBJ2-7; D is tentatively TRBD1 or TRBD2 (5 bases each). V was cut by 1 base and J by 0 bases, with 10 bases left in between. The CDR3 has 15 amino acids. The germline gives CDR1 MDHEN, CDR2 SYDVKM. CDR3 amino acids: CASSLFGALSYEQYF. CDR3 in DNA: TGTGCCAGCAGTTTATTCGGGGCCCTCTCCTACGAGCAGTACTTC.

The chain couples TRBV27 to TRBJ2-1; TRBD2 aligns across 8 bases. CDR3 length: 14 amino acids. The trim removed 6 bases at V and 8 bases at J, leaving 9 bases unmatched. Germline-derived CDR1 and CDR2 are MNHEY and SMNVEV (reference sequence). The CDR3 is CASSLTELADEQFF. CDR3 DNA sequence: TGTGCCAGCAGCCTCACCGAACTAGCGGATGAGCAGTTCTTC.

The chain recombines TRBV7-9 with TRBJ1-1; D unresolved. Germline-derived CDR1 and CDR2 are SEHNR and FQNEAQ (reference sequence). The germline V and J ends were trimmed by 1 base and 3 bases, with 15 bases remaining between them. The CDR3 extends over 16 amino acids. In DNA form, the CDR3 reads TGTGCCAGCAGCTTAGAGGAGAGCAGAGACGACACTGAAGCTTTCTTT. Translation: CASSLEESRDDTEAFF.

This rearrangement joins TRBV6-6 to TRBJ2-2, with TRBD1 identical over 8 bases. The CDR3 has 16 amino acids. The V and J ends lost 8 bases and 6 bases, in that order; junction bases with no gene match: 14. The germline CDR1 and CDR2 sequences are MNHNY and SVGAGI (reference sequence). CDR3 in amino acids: CASRDPQTGVSGELFF. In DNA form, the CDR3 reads TGTGCCAGCCGGGACCCCCAGACAGGGGTATCCGGGGAGCTGTTTTTT.

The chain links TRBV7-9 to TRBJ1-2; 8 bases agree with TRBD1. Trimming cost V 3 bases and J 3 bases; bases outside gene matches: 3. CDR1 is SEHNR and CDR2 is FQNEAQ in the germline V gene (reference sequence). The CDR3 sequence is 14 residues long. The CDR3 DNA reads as TGTGCCAGCAGCTTTAAGGACAGGGACTATGGCTACACCTTC. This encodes CASSFKDRDYGYTF.